Below, 28 T cell receptor beta chains from the same sample are listed, as sequenced in a study of blood T cell repertoires in COVID-19. TCRdb keeps only in-frame clones here, not all; method: immunoSEQ multiplex PCR. The data contain over 45,000 clones, less than 75% of them singletons. Sequences were obtained from peripheral blood. The receptors stem from a woman between 45 and 65 years old with active or convalescent COVID-19.

The V gene is TRBV29-1, the J gene TRBJ1-3; 7 positions match TRBD1. There are 14 residues in the CDR3. Per germline, CDR1 SQVTM and CDR2 ANQGSEA. The DNA of the CDR3 is TGCAGTGGGAGATGGACAGGATCTGGAAACACCATATATTTT. It specifies CSGRWTGSGNTIYF.

The chain carries TRBV7-2 and TRBJ1-1, with D perhaps matching TRBD1 (5 bases). V was trimmed by 2 bases and J by 8 bases, leaving 12 bases between them. The CDR3 length is 13 residues. Germline lookup yields CDR1 SGHTA and CDR2 FQGNSA. As DNA, the CDR3 is TGTGCCAGCAGCTTACAAGGAGGGGCGGAAGCTTTCTTT. As protein: CASSLQGGAEAFF. The variable domain in full, with the rest retrieved from reference TRBV7-2 and TRBJ1-1, is GAGVSQSPSNKVTEKGKDVELRCDPISGHTALYWYRQSLGQGLEFLIYFQGNSAPDKSGLPSDRFSAERTGGSVSTLTIQRTQQEDSAVYLCASSLQGGAEAFFGQGTRLTVV.

This chain links TRBV29-1 with TRBJ1-3, with 9 bases aligning to TRBD1. From germline, CDR1 is SQVTM and CDR2 ANQGSEA. This CDR3 contains 14 residues. The trim removed 4 bases at V and 6 bases at J, leaving 7 bases unmatched. CDR3 amino acids: CSVAHRGPENTIYF. CDR3 bases: TGCAGCGTTGCACACAGGGGGCCTGAAAACACCATATATTTT.

The chain couples TRBV4-1 to TRBJ2-7; TRBD2 might be the D (6 bases). There are 16 residues in the CDR3. V shed 2 bases and J shed 1 base, with 15 bases lying between them. Germline values: CDR1 MGHRA, CDR2 YSYEKL. The CDR3 region has the DNA TGCGCCAGCAGCCAATTGGGCGGGAAGGGTTCCTACGAGCAGTACTTC. Translating gives CASSQLGGKGSYEQYF.

The V gene is TRBV10-3, the J gene TRBJ1-1, with 9 bases that match TRBD1. The V segment lost 4 bases and the J segment 3 bases; nucleotides outside the gene matches: 12. Germline CDR1 and CDR2: ENHRY and SYGVKD. The CDR3 is made up of 17 amino acids. The CDR3 DNA is TGTGCCATCAGTGTCGGGACAGGGCCGTCTGAGGACACTGAAGCTTTCTTT. It codes for CAISVGTGPSEDTEAFF.

This clone was observed a handful of times. This sequence joins TRBV10-1 and TRBJ1-6; a possible D gene is TRBD1 (5 bases). The CDR3 spans 14 residues. With 7 bases removed from V and 6 bases from J, the gap between germline ends came to 13 bases. In germline, CDR1 is WNHNN, CDR2 SYGVQD (reference sequence). The CDR3 sequence is CASTADTANSPLHF. The CDR3 nucleotides read TGCGCCAGCACCGCGGACACCGCTAATTCACCCCTCCACTTT.

J is TRBJ2-1 and V is TRBV30; the match to TRBD2 covers 9 bases. The CDR3 covers 17 residues. J was trimmed by 0 bases and V by 1 base; bases with no gene match: 7. CDR1 GTSNPN and CDR2 SVGIG come from the germline V gene (reference sequence). The CDR3 is CAWSGLAGTSSYNEQFF. The CDR3 DNA sequence: TGTGCCTGGAGTGGGCTAGCGGGGACGAGCTCCTACAATGAGCAGTTCTTC. The full variable domain, in which reference TRBV30 and TRBJ2-1 provide the parts outside the CDR3, is SQTIHQWPATLVQPVGSPLSLECTVEGTSNPNLYWYRQAAGRGLQLLFYSVGIGQISSEVPQNLSASRPQDRQFILSSKKLLLSDSGFYLCAWSGLAGTSSYNEQFFGPGTRLTVL.

This chain connects TRBV4-1 to TRBJ1-6; 7 positions match TRBD1. V gave up 0 bases and J gave up 1 base; unmatched junction bases: 9. CDR1 and CDR2 from the germline V gene are MGHRA and YSYEKL. The CDR3 is 19 amino acids. The DNA of the CDR3 is TGCGCCAGCAGCCAAGACCTCCCCAGGGGGTTATCCTATAATTCACCCCTCCACTTT. Protein: CASSQDLPRGLSYNSPLHF.

The rearrangement links TRBV5-6 to TRBJ2-1; 7 bases are shared with TRBD2. V lost 3 bases and J lost 6; bases outside the gene matches: 6. CDR3 length equals 14 residues. Germline V lookup: CDR1 SGHDT, CDR2 YYEEEE. In DNA form, the CDR3 reads TGTGCCAGCAGCTGGGGGGGACTTCTCAATGAGCAGTTCTTC. It yields the protein CASSWGGLLNEQFF.

The chain has TRBV25-1 and TRBJ1-2; 12 positions match TRBD1. CDR1 and CDR2 from the germline V gene are MGHDK and SYGVNS. V lost 6 bases to trimming and J lost 7 bases; unmatched junction nucleotides: 18. The CDR3 totals 18 residues. The CDR3 here is CASRSTIGDRGRRFGYTF. The CDR3 DNA reads as TGTGCCAGCAGATCCACTATAGGGGACAGGGGGCGAAGGTTTGGCTACACCTTC.

The genes are TRBV2 and TRBJ1-2, with unresolved D. This CDR3 is built from 12 residues. Germline lookup yields CDR1 SNHLY and CDR2 FYNNEI. V gave up 1 base and J gave up 7 bases, with 7 bases separating them. This chain's CDR3 is CASSEVEGGYTF. CDR3 sequence (DNA): TGTGCCAGCAGTGAAGTAGAGGGTGGCTACACCTTC.

The V call is TRBV7-2, the J call TRBJ1-2; D gene uncertain. CDR3 length: 13 residues. Trimming left V 3 bases short and J 2 bases short, with 7 bases between. Germline V gene data show CDR1 as SGHTA and CDR2 as FQGNSA. The CDR3 reads CASSLRLNYGYTF. In nucleotides, the CDR3 is TGTGCCAGCAGCTTGAGGCTAAACTATGGCTACACCTTC.

The table lists this clone with a count of one. The chain has TRBV27 and TRBJ1-5; 7 bases map to TRBD1. The V gene end was trimmed by 3 bases and the J gene end by 6 bases; junction bases not matched to a gene: 2. Germline loops: CDR1 MNHEY, CDR2 SMNVEV (reference sequence). The CDR3 is 13 residues long. In DNA, the CDR3 is TGTGCCAGCAGTTTGACAGGGTCTCAGCCCCAGCATTTT. This encodes CASSLTGSQPQHF.

The rearrangement uses TRBV5-1 and TRBJ1-5; 7 nucleotides match TRBD1. The J segment lost 2 bases and the V segment lost 8 bases, leaving 10 bases of the junction unmatched. Germline CDR1 and CDR2: SGHRS and YFSETQ. This CDR3 is 15 amino acids long. As DNA, the CDR3 is TGCGCCAGGAGGGGACAGCCTTTTGGCAATCAGCCCCAGCATTTT. Encoded protein: CARRGQPFGNQPQHF. Filled out from reference TRBV5-1 and TRBJ1-5, the complete variable domain reads KAGVTQTPRYLIKTRGQQVTLSCSPISGHRSVSWYQQTPGQGLQFLFEYFSETQRNKGNFPGRFSGRQFSNSRSEMNVSTLELGDSALYLCARRGQPFGNQPQHFGDGTRLSIL.

V usage is TRBV6-6 and J usage is TRBJ2-5, with TRBD1 matching 9 bases. CDR3 length: 14 amino acids. J gave up 4 bases and V 6 bases, and 6 bases lay outside the gene matches. From germline, CDR1 is MNHNY and CDR2 SVGAGI (reference sequence). The CDR3 DNA is TGTGCCAGCAGCCTGGACAGGGGAGGAGAGACCCAGTACTTC. Its translation: CASSLDRGGETQYF.

By share, this clone counts as medium-sized. This chain uses TRBV28 with TRBJ2-1; 13 bases line up with TRBD2. Germline V CDR1 and CDR2: MDHEN, SYDVKM. With V trimmed by 6 bases and J by 0 bases, 11 bases remained unmatched. CDR3 size: 19 residues. The CDR3 region has the DNA TGTGCCAGCAGCACCAGAGGACTAGCGGGAGTGGGCTCCTACAATGAGCAGTTCTTC. Its protein product is CASSTRGLAGVGSYNEQFF. Variable domain in full (rest from reference TRBV28 and TRBJ2-1): DVKVTQSSRYLVKRTGEKVFLECVQDMDHENMFWYRQDPGLGLRLIYFSYDVKMKEKGDIPEGYSVSREKKERFSLILESASTNQTSMYLCASSTRGLAGVGSYNEQFFGPGTRLTVL.

This chain links TRBV19 with TRBJ2-7; D is perhaps TRBD2 (5 bases). This CDR3 comprises 14 residues. Germline V gene data show CDR1 as LNHDA and CDR2 as SQIVND (reference sequence). Trimming took 3 bases from V and 4 from J, leaving 13 bases between them. The CDR3 loop is CASSIRPTGYEQYF. The CDR3 bases are TGTGCCAGTAGTATCAGACCGACGGGGTACGAGCAGTACTTC.

Sample share makes this clone medium-sized. J is TRBJ1-5 and V is TRBV4-2; D is undetermined. This CDR3 region has 16 residues. V lost 0 bases and J lost 3, with 12 bases in between. Germline CDR1 and CDR2: LGHNA and YNFKEQ. For the CDR3, the DNA is TGTGCCAGCAGCCAAGATCCGGGGTTTGTCAATCAGCCCCAGCATTTT. Residues: CASSQDPGFVNQPQHF.

This chain joins TRBV7-9 and TRBJ2-4, with a possible D match to TRBD2 (5 bases). CDR3 size: 15 residues. Per germline, CDR1 SEHNR and CDR2 FQNEAQ (reference sequence). Deletions cut 5 bases from V and 0 bases from J, with 11 bases between. CDR3 protein: CASSRIALAKNIQYF. CDR3 DNA sequence: TGTGCCAGCAGCCGTATAGCGTTAGCCAAAAACATTCAGTACTTC. Drawing the rest from reference TRBV7-9 and TRBJ2-4, the complete variable domain is DTGVSQNPRHKITKRGQNVTFRCDPISEHNRLYWYRQTLGQGPEFLTYFQNEAQLEKSRLLSDRFSAERPKGSFSTLEIQRTEQGDSAMYLCASSRIALAKNIQYFGAGTRLSVL.

The chain employs TRBV10-3 and TRBJ2-1, with 8 bases fitting TRBD2. Germline CDR1 ENHRY, CDR2 SYGVKD. V lost 4 bases to trimming and J lost 4 bases; unmatched junction nucleotides: 6. The CDR3 spans 15 residues. The DNA of the CDR3 is TGTGCCATCAGTGGAGCGGGAGACGTTTACAATGAGCAGTTCTTC. Translation: CAISGAGDVYNEQFF.

The chain uses TRBV5-1 and TRBJ2-7, with 11 bases lining up with TRBD1. Per germline, CDR1 SGHRS and CDR2 YFSETQ. The CDR3 loop spans 13 amino acids. J gave up 9 bases and V 3 bases, and 5 bases lay outside the gene matches. CDR3 coding DNA: TGCGCCAGCAGCTCGGGACAGGGGGTCGCGCAGTACTTC. It encodes CASSSGQGVAQYF.

The chain links TRBV7-9 to TRBJ1-3; 8 bases map to TRBD1. This CDR3 has 16 amino acids. The trim removed 4 bases at V and 4 bases at J, leaving 9 bases unmatched. CDR1 is SEHNR and CDR2 is FQNEAQ in the germline V gene (reference sequence). DNA of the CDR3: TGTGCCAGCAGCTCGACAGGGGAGAGTTACGGAAACACCATATATTTT. Protein product: CASSSTGESYGNTIYF.

As regards this clone: Distinct nucleotide sequences in the sample also encode this CDR3. This rearrangement joins TRBV5-1 to TRBJ2-7, with D tentatively TRBD2 (6 bases). The V gene's germline CDR1 is SGHRS and CDR2 YFSETQ. The CDR3 contains 13 residues. V lost 4 bases to trimming and J lost 3 bases, with 11 bases between them. This chain's CDR3 is CASSGGTVYEQYF. In DNA, the CDR3 is TGCGCCAGCAGCGGCGGGACTGTCTACGAGCAGTACTTC. Based on the CDR3 plus reference TRBV5-1 and TRBJ2-7, the full variable domain is KAGVTQTPRYLIKTRGQQVTLSCSPISGHRSVSWYQQTPGQGLQFLFEYFSETQRNKGNFPGRFSGRQFSNSRSEMNVSTLELGDSALYLCASSGGTVYEQYFGPGTRLTVT.

This rearrangement joins TRBV4-1 to TRBJ1-1; maybe TRBD1 (6 bases). V lost 0 bases to trimming and J lost 0 bases, with 14 bases between them. The germline V gene has CDR1 MGHRA and CDR2 YSYEKL. CDR3 length: 17 residues. The CDR3: CASSQDFRRTVNTEAFF. CDR3 bases: TGCGCCAGCAGCCAAGATTTTCGCCGGACAGTGAACACTGAAGCTTTCTTT.

The rearrangement uses TRBV28 and TRBJ2-7; no clear D. V lost 3 bases to trimming and J lost 2 bases, with 5 bases between them. CDR1 is MDHEN, CDR2 SYDVKM, per germline. The CDR3 has 12 residues. CDR3 sequence: CASSFSPYEQYF. CDR3 sequence (DNA): TGTGCCAGCAGTTTCTCCCCCTACGAGCAGTACTTC.

The genes are TRBV5-5 and TRBJ1-4, with D uncertain. This CDR3 has 16 amino acids. CDR1 and CDR2 (germline): SGHKS, YYEKEE (reference sequence). The V end was cut by 0 bases, the J end by 7 bases, with 16 bases between. The CDR3 nucleotides are TGTGCCAGCAGCTTGGGGGATAACGGGAGAGGTGAAAAACTGTTTTTT. Residues: CASSLGDNGRGEKLFF.

The gene calls are TRBV5-1 and TRBJ1-4; no clear D. Germline V CDR1 and CDR2: SGHRS, YFSETQ. The CDR3 contains 15 residues. Deletions cut 0 bases from V and 8 bases from J, with 14 bases between. CDR3 in DNA: TGCGCCAGCAGCTTGGGCGGGCCGACCAAGGAAAAACTGTTTTTT. Protein product: CASSLGGPTKEKLFF.

The chain uses TRBV3-1 (or the pseudogene TRBV3-2) and TRBJ2-1; 11 positions agree with TRBD2. The germline CDR1 and CDR2 sequences are LGHDT and YNNKEL (reference sequence). The CDR3 runs 16 residues. V lost 2 bases, J lost 5 bases, and 5 bases stayed unmatched. The CDR3 region is CASSQTLAGVHNEQFF. The CDR3 DNA sequence: TGTGCCAGCAGCCAAACACTAGCGGGAGTTCACAATGAGCAGTTCTTC.